This entry lists 9 T cell receptor beta chains sequenced from one sample in a study of T cells after yellow fever vaccination. Each CDR3 protein is one row after TCRdb ran MiXCR on the 5' RACE reads. The table lists some 320,000 distinct CDR3 sequences, around 4.3% of them singletons. Sequenced material: PBMCs, taken 15 days after the yellow fever booster vaccination. The receptors shown here come from a man aged 18 to 30 who received the YFV17D yellow fever vaccine.

This clonotype was recorded many times. J is TRBJ1-5 and V is TRBV7-9; no reliable D call. CDR1 is SEHNR and CDR2 is FQNEAQ in the germline V gene (reference sequence). The CDR3 totals 15 residues. Trimming left V 4 bases short and J 0 bases short, with 10 bases between. In DNA form, the CDR3 reads TGTGCCAGCAGCTCAAGTCTGTATAGCAATCAGCCCCAGCATTTT. Translating it yields CASSSSLYSNQPQHF.

This clonotype showed up many times. This chain links TRBV7-3 with TRBJ1-6; TRBD1 aligns across 9 bases. Germline lookup yields CDR1 SGHTA and CDR2 FQGTGA. This CDR3 spans 16 amino acids. The ends lost 1 base at V and 4 bases at J; junction bases unmatched: 2. CDR3 bases: TGTGCCAGCAGCTTAAGGGGGACAGGGTATAATTCACCCCTCCACTTT. This sequence encodes CASSLRGTGYNSPLHF.

V usage is TRBV11-1 and J usage is TRBJ2-1; 8 positions match TRBD1. This CDR3 is built from 17 residues. V dropped 5 bases and J dropped 7; count of bases not matched to a gene: 16. CDR1 SGHAT and CDR2 FQDESV come from the germline V gene (reference sequence). The CDR3 here is CASSQTMDRVTQNEQFF. The CDR3 nucleotides read TGTGCCAGCAGCCAAACTATGGACAGGGTCACCCAAAATGAGCAGTTCTTC.

This clonotype was seen repeatedly, ten times or more. CDR3 sequence: CASKRTGTGIASGANVLTF. CDR3 DNA: TGTGCCAGCAAAAGAACAGGGACAGGGATAGCCTCTGGGGCCAACGTCCTGACTTTC. V usage is TRBV7-2 and J usage is TRBJ2-6, with 9 positions matching TRBD1. The CDR3 contains 19 residues. V lost 7 bases to trimming and J lost 0 bases; unmatched junction nucleotides: 13. Germline CDR1 is SGHTA and CDR2 is FQGNSA.

The chain joins TRBV9 to TRBJ1-1; 8 nucleotides align to TRBD1. V lost 0 bases to trimming and J lost 8 bases; unmatched junction nucleotides: 6. Looked up from germline, CDR1 is SGDLS and CDR2 is YYNGEE. The CDR3 has 14 residues. CDR3 nucleotides: TGTGCCAGCAGCGTAGGGACAGGGACCTTGGAAGCTTTCTTT. Protein: CASSVGTGTLEAFF.

There are many counts of this clonotype. The chain joins TRBV12-3 or TRBV12-4 to TRBJ1-1, with 9 bases lining up with TRBD1. V trimming: 5 bases; J trimming: 7 bases; junction bases outside the gene matches: 2. CDR3 length: 12 residues. CDR3 nucleotide sequence: TGTGCCAGCAGTATGGGACAGGGTGAAGCTTTCTTT. Protein: CASSMGQGEAFF.

A few counts support this clonotype. The chain has TRBV30 and TRBJ1-3; D is uncertain. CDR1 is GTSNPN, CDR2 SVGIG, per germline (reference sequence). The CDR3 length is 18 residues. V lost 0 bases and J lost 2, with 20 bases in between. CDR3 DNA sequence: TGTGCCTGGAGTGTACTTTACAATACCCACATCGCTGGAAACACCATATATTTT. This gives the protein CAWSVLYNTHIAGNTIYF.

In this sample, this clonotype turned up many times. V usage is TRBV18 and J usage is TRBJ2-1; D unclear. V lost 3 bases and J 6 bases, leaving 6 bases between the germline ends. The CDR3 runs to 12 residues. Germline V gene data show CDR1 as KGHSH and CDR2 as LQKENI. CDR3 sequence reads: CASSPTVNEQFF. Here the CDR3 DNA reads TGTGCCAGCTCACCGACCGTCAATGAGCAGTTCTTC.

This clonotype showed up many times. The rearrangement uses TRBV12-3 or TRBV12-4 and TRBJ1-5; D is ambiguous. The CDR3 is 13 residues long. The ends were cut back, 6 bases at V and 2 bases at J, with 8 bases in the middle. CDR3 bases: TGTGCCAGCAGCTTATCCGGCAATCAGCCCCAGCATTTT. Translation gives CASSLSGNQPQHF.